This T cell receptor (beta chain) was observed in a study of blood T cell repertoires in COVID-19. Overall study: The study drew acute and convalescent COVID-19 samples from the United States, Italy and Spain. PBMCs, B-cell-depleted T cells, or T cells provided the cDNA or gDNA that made up the material.

There are 15 residues in the CDR3. Germline loops: CDR1 MNHEY, CDR2 SVGEGT. Trimming left V 0 bases short and J 7 bases short, with 15 bases between. Source study methods: Cell counts per sample came from amplifying reference gene primers. Sequencing used immunoSEQ multiplex PCR; TCRdb keeps in-frame clones, though not all of them. V and J calls plus clone size are reproduced from that table; the DNA served to infer D and trimming. This table holds more than 90,000 clones, around 80% found once. The receptor was isolated from a human donor in a cohort sampled during active COVID-19. Sequenced material: peripheral blood. The chain combines TRBV6-2 or TRBV6-3 with TRBJ1-2; D not resolved. CDR3 loop: CASSYSSEGGSGYTF. The CDR3 nucleotides are TGTGCCAGCAGTTACTCTTCCGAGGGAGGTTCTGGCTACACCTTC.